The next 17 T cell receptor beta chains were all read from a single sample in a study of blood T cell repertoires in COVID-19. Libraries were prepared by immunoSEQ multiplex PCR; TCRdb keeps only in-frame clonotypes and omits some of them. The sample holds approximately 69,000 clones, almost 90% seen once. The sample consisted of peripheral blood. These receptor sequences come from a man in his forties or fifties with acute or convalescent COVID-19.

The chain joins TRBV20-1 to TRBJ2-7; possibly TRBD2 for D (5 bases). CDR3 length: 11 amino acids. The V end lost 3 bases, the J end lost 6 bases, and 9 bases lay between the germline ends. Germline V gene lookup returns CDR1 DFQATT and CDR2 SNEGSKA (reference sequence). The CDR3 coding sequence is TGCAGTGCTAGGCGGCGGGTCGAGCAGTACTTC. Encoded protein: CSARRRVEQYF.

This clone was seen just once. The chain links TRBV2 to TRBJ2-5; the match to TRBD2 covers 11 bases. The CDR3 spans 18 residues. With 5 bases clipped from V and 2 bases from J, the junction kept 13 bases outside the gene matches. From germline, CDR1 is SNHLY and CDR2 FYNNEI. CDR3 in amino acids: CASSTTRILAGVQETQYF. In DNA form, the CDR3 reads TGTGCCAGCAGTACCACTCGAATACTAGCGGGAGTACAAGAGACCCAGTACTTC.

CDR3 coding DNA: TGCGCCAGCAGTGAGGGCAGGGGTAATCAGCCCCAGCATTTT. Amino acid sequence: CASSEGRGNQPQHF. The chain recombines TRBV5-1 with TRBJ1-5, with TRBD1 as a possible D gene (6 bases). CDR1 and CDR2 from the germline V gene are SGHRS and YFSETQ. The CDR3 is 14 residues long. V was clipped by 5 bases and J by 4 bases, with 13 bases between them.

The chain carries TRBV12-5 and TRBJ1-5; 11 positions match TRBD1. V gave up 5 bases and J gave up 5 bases; unmatched junction bases: 8. Germline-derived CDR1 and CDR2 are LGHNT and FRNRAP. The CDR3 has 16 amino acids. The CDR3 sequence is CASGPDRGLGDQPQHF. As DNA, the CDR3 is TGTGCTAGTGGTCCGGACAGGGGGCTGGGGGATCAGCCCCAGCATTTT.

The chain has TRBV9 and TRBJ2-2; perhaps TRBD1 as D (6 bases). Germline assignment: CDR1 SGDLS and CDR2 YYNGEE. The CDR3 consists of 14 residues. V was pared by 0 bases and J by 5 bases, with 8 bases between. The CDR3 reads CASSVARGTGELFF. DNA for the CDR3: TGTGCCAGCAGCGTAGCTAGGGGGACCGGGGAGCTGTTTTTT. Using reference TRBV9 and TRBJ2-2 for the parts outside the CDR3, the full variable domain is DSGVTQTPKHLITATGQRVTLRCSPRSGDLSVYWYQQSLDQGLQFLIQYYNGEERAKGNILERFSAQQFPDLHSELNLSSLELGDSALYFCASSVARGTGELFFGEGSRLTVL.

The chain has TRBV4-1 and TRBJ1-2; 9 nucleotides match TRBD1. V lost 0 bases and J lost 4; bases outside the gene matches: 12. This CDR3 has 18 residues. Germline V lookup: CDR1 MGHRA, CDR2 YSYEKL. The CDR3 DNA follows: TGCGCCAGCAGCCAAGATCCGGGACAGGGTGAGACTAGCTATGGCTACACCTTC. Translating it yields CASSQDPGQGETSYGYTF.

The chain carries TRBV27 and TRBJ2-7; 11 bases are a match to TRBD1. The germline CDR1 and CDR2 sequences are MNHEY and SMNVEV (reference sequence). The CDR3 consists of 15 residues. The trim removed 8 bases at V and 3 bases at J, leaving 9 bases unmatched. The CDR3 loop is CASCTTGTGGYEQYF. DNA for the CDR3: TGTGCCAGCTGTACGACCGGGACAGGGGGCTACGAGCAGTACTTC.

The chain combines TRBV19 with TRBJ1-5, with D possibly matching TRBD1 (6 bases). Germline CDR1 LNHDA, CDR2 SQIVND (reference sequence). The CDR3 has 13 amino acids. V lost 1 base, J lost 7 bases, and 8 bases lay in between. The CDR3 DNA follows: TGTGCCAGTAGTATAGGAAGGGGGCAGCCCCAGCATTTT. Translating it yields CASSIGRGQPQHF.

V usage is TRBV19 and J usage is TRBJ1-6; 10 nucleotides align to TRBD1. Germline CDR1 is LNHDA and CDR2 is SQIVND (reference sequence). Losses at the gene ends were 3 bases for V and 7 bases for J; bases not matched to a gene: 3. The CDR3 is 15 amino acids. CDR3 DNA: TGTGCCAGTAGTATCCCGGGACAGGGGAATTCACCCCTCCACTTT. Its translation is CASSIPGQGNSPLHF.

The chain has TRBV10-2 and TRBJ1-1; D gene unclear. Trimming shortened V by 7 bases and J by 1 base, and 10 bases separated the two germline ends. CDR1 is WSHSY, CDR2 SAAADI, per germline. The CDR3 has 13 residues. CDR3 region: CASTIDTNTEAFF. In DNA form, the CDR3 reads TGCGCCAGCACAATAGACACGAACACTGAAGCTTTCTTT.

The chain recombines TRBV6-4 with TRBJ2-3; TRBD1 is a possible D gene (7 bases). This CDR3 is 15 amino acids long. The V gene lost 0 bases and the J gene lost 5 bases, with 12 bases spanning the gap. Germline V gene sequence: CDR1 MRHNA, CDR2 SNTAGT. The CDR3 DNA sequence: TGTGCCAGCAGTGACTCGTACCAGGGGGGAGATACGCAGTATTTT. Protein: CASSDSYQGGDTQYF.

The V call is TRBV6-2 or TRBV6-3, the J call TRBJ2-2; possible D gene TRBD1, 6 bases. This CDR3 contains 15 residues. Per germline, CDR1 MNHEY and CDR2 SVGEGT. The V end was cut by 2 bases, the J end by 4 bases, with 11 bases between. The CDR3: CASSYGQKVTGELFF. The DNA for the CDR3 is TGTGCCAGCAGTTACGGACAGAAGGTCACCGGGGAGCTGTTTTTT.

V usage is TRBV4-2 and J usage is TRBJ2-1, with D possibly being TRBD2 (5 bases). From germline, CDR1 is LGHNA and CDR2 YNFKEQ. The ends were cut back, 0 bases at V and 0 bases at J, with 9 bases in the middle. The CDR3 consists of 16 residues. CDR3 amino acids: CASSQETGNSYNEQFF. The CDR3 DNA is TGTGCCAGCAGCCAAGAAACGGGGAACTCCTACAATGAGCAGTTCTTC.

The V and J genes are TRBV30 and TRBJ2-7, with 8 nucleotides matching TRBD1. From germline, CDR1 is GTSNPN and CDR2 SVGIG (reference sequence). The CDR3 totals 13 residues. V dropped 2 bases and J dropped 2; count of bases not matched to a gene: 2. This CDR3 reads CAWSTGGPYEQYF. Written as DNA, the CDR3 is TGTGCCTGGAGTACAGGGGGGCCCTACGAGCAGTACTTC.

V usage is TRBV11-3 and J usage is TRBJ1-5; 8 nucleotides line up with TRBD1. V lost 3 bases, J lost 2 bases, and 15 bases stayed unmatched. The CDR3 is 19 residues long. Germline loops: CDR1 SGHNT, CDR2 YENEEA. CDR3 bases: TGTGCCAGCAGCTTTGGTAACAGGGGGACCCTCTGGGGCAATCAGCCCCAGCATTTT. It specifies CASSFGNRGTLWGNQPQHF.

This chain joins TRBV19 and TRBJ1-2; 9 bases match TRBD1. CDR3 length equals 13 residues. Germline CDR1 is LNHDA and CDR2 is SQIVND (reference sequence). V shed 9 bases and J 5 bases; nucleotides not matched to a gene: 7. Here the CDR3 DNA reads TGTGCCAGACCCCGGGACAGGGTTTATGGCTACACCTTC. It encodes CARPRDRVYGYTF. Full variable domain (outside the CDR3, taken from reference TRBV19 and TRBJ1-2): DGGITQSPKYLFRKEGQNVTLSCEQNLNHDAMYWYRQDPGQGLRLIYYSQIVNDFQKGDIAEGYSVSREKKESFPLTVTSAQKNPTAFYLCARPRDRVYGYTFGSGTRLTVV.

The chain joins TRBV7-2 to TRBJ2-2, with TRBD2 identical over 7 bases. The V gene's germline CDR1 is SGHTA and CDR2 FQGNSA. With V trimmed by 5 bases and J by 5 bases, 8 bases remained unmatched. This CDR3 comprises 15 residues. The CDR3 DNA sequence: TGTGCCAGCAGCATGAGCGGGATAGGAACCGGGGAGCTGTTTTTT. This codes for CASSMSGIGTGELFF.